The sequence of this TCR beta chain was determined in a study of CD8 T cells in ankylosing spondylitis. Broader study findings: Earlier authors reported some of these motif variants in reactive arthritis synovial fluid and blood. Significant enrichment of disease-linked clones was reported in matched ankylosing spondylitis synovial fluid. Disease-associated clonotypes exhibited CD8+ identity and were relatively infrequent in peripheral blood.

This clonotype was detected a few times. Its antigen is unidentified. Researchers built TCR beta libraries using quantitative 5'-RACE with molecular barcodes. TCRdb re-called the 5' RACE reads with MiXCR, one entry per CDR3 protein. The sample shows some 52,000 distinct CDR3 sequences, 7.4% of them seen only once. Germline V gene lookup returns CDR1 GTSNPN and CDR2 SVGIG (reference sequence). Germline trimming cut 5 bases from V and 5 bases from J; bases unmatched to any gene: 12. The CDR3 spans 16 residues. V is TRBV30 and J is TRBJ2-3; the match to TRBD2 covers 11 bases. The TCR comes from a female donor with ankylosing spondylitis or in good health (not recorded which). What was sequenced was blood, either unsorted or a sorted T cell fraction (not recorded which). The CDR3 DNA reads TGTGCCTGGGGGGGCCTTAGCGGGGGGGCCCAAGATACGCAGTATTTT. Encoded protein: CAWGGLSGGAQDTQYF. The complete variable domain, with remaining parts taken from reference TRBV30 and TRBJ2-3, reads SQTIHQWPATLVQPVGSPLSLECTVEGTSNPNLYWYRQAAGRGLQLLFYSVGIGQISSEVPQNLSASRPQDRQFILSSKKLLLSDSGFYLCAWGGLSGGAQDTQYFGPGTRLTVL.